This paragraph covers one T cell receptor (beta chain) sequence. Its antigen is not identified. The V end lost 2 bases, the J end lost 6 bases, and 16 bases lay between the germline ends. CDR3 size: 15 residues. Germline CDR1 LGHDT, CDR2 YNNKEL (reference sequence). The sample belongs to a study of T cell responses to AZD1222 COVID-19 vaccine. Study-level results: Reportedly, nearly half the spike-specific TCRs target unmutated variant regions. Repertoires were obtained solely post-peak T cell response.

Generated by immunoSEQ multiplex PCR, the TCRdb table keeps only in-frame clones and is missing some. The data hold some 170,000 clones, with about 88% observed a single time. The receptor was isolated from an adult in good health. V usage is TRBV3-1 (or the pseudogene TRBV3-2) and J usage is TRBJ1-2; D call uncertain. The sample here was peripheral blood, taken on day 0 of AZD1222 vaccination. The CDR3 is CASSQRFSEGDGYTF. The CDR3 nucleotides are TGTGCCAGCAGCCAAAGGTTTTCTGAAGGCGATGGCTACACCTTC.